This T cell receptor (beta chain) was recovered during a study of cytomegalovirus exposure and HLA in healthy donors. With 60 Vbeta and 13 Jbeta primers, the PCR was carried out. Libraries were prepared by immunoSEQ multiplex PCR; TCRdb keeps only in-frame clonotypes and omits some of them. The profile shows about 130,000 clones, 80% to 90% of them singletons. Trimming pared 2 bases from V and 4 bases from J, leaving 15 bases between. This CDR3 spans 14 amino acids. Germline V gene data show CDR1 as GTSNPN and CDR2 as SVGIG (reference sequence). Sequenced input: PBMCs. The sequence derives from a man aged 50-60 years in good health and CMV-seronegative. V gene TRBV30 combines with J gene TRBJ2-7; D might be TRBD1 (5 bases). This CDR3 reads CAWSIGQGPYEQYF. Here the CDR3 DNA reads TGTGCCTGGAGTATAGGGCAGGGCCCTTACGAGCAGTACTTC. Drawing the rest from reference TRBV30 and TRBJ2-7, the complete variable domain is SQTIHQWPATLVQPVGSPLSLECTVEGTSNPNLYWYRQAAGRGLQLLFYSVGIGQISSEVPQNLSASRPQDRQFILSSKKLLLSDSGFYLCAWSIGQGPYEQYFGPGTRLTVT.